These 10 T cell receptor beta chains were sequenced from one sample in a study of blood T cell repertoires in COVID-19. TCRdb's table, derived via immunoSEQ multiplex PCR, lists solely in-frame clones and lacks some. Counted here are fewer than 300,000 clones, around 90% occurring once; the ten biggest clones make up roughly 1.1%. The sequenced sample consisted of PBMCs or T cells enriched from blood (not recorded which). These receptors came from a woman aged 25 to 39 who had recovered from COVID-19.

CDR3 loop: CAWSAQQAVGYTF. CDR3 coding DNA: TGTGCCTGGAGTGCCCAACAGGCGGTTGGCTACACCTTC. The rearrangement joins TRBV30 to TRBJ1-2, with TRBD1 as a possible D gene (5 bases). Germline assignment: CDR1 GTSNPN and CDR2 SVGIG (reference sequence). The V end was cut by 1 base, the J end by 7 bases, with 13 bases between. This CDR3 has 13 residues.

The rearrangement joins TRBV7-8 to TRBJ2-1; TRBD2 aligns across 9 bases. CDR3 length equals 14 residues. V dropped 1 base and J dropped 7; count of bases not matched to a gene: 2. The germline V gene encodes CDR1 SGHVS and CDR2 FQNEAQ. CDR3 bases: TGTGCCAGCAGCTTAGGGGGACTAGCAAATGAGCAGTTCTTC. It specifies CASSLGGLANEQFF.

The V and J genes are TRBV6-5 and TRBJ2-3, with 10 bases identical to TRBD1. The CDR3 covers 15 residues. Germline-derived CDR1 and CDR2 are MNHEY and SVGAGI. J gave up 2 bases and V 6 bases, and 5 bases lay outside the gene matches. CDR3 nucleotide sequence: TGTGCCAGCAGGACAGGGGGCGACCCCACAGATACGCAGTATTTT. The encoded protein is CASRTGGDPTDTQYF.

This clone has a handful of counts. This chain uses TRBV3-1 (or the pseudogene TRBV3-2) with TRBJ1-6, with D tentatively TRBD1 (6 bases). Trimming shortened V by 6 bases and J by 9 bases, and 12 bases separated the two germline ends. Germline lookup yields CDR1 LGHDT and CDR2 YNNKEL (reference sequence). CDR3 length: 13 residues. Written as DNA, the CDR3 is TGTGCCAGCAGTCAACAGGGTGCTTCACCCCTCCACTTT. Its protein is CASSQQGASPLHF.

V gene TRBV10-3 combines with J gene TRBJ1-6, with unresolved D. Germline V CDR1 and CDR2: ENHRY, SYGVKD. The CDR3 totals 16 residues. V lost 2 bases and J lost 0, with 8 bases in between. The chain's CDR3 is CAISEKRSSYNSPLHF. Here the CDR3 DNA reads TGTGCCATCAGTGAGAAGCGGAGCTCCTATAATTCACCCCTCCACTTT.

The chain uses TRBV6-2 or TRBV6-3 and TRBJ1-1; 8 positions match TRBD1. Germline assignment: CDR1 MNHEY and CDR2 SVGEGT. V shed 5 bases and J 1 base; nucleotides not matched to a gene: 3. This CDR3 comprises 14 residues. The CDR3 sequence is CASSTGQGNTEAFF. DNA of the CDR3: TGTGCCAGCAGTACCGGACAGGGGAACACTGAAGCTTTCTTT.

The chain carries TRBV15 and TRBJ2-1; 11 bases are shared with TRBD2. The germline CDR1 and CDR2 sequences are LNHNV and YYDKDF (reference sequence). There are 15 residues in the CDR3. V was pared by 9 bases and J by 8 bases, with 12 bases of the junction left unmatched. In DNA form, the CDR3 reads TGTGCCACGACCCCCACTAGCGGGAGTCTCCATGAGCAGTTCTTC. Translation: CATTPTSGSLHEQFF.

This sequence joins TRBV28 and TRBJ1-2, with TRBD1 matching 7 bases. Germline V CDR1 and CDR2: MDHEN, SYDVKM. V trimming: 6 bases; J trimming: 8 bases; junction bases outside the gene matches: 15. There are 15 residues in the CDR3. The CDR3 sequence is CASSRYFTTGWGYTF. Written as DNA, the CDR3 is TGTGCCAGCAGCCGTTATTTTACGACAGGGTGGGGCTACACCTTC.

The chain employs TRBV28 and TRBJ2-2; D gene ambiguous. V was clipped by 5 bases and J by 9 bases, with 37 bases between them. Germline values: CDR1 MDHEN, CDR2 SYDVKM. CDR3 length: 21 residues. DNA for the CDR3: TGTGCCAGCAGTGTTCTGTGGTCCCCCCCCCAGAGACTCACCGTCGCGTGGGAGCTGTTTTTT. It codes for CASSVLWSPPQRLTVAWELFF.

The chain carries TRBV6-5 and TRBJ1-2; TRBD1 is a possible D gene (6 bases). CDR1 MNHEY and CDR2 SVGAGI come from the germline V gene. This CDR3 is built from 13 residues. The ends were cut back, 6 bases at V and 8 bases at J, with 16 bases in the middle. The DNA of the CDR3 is TGTGCCAGCAGGGGGGCACCTCTGGGGGGCTACACCTTC. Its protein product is CASRGAPLGGYTF.